A selection of T cell receptor beta chains follows, all from one sample in a study of Ad26.COV2.S vaccination and SARS-CoV-2 variants. Some clones are missing from TCRdb's copy, which holds only in-frame ones; the method was immunoSEQ multiplex PCR. The sample yields about 350,000 clones, about 88% seen once. This sample comprised peripheral blood, obtained in a trial of Ad26.COV2.S vaccine versus placebo. These receptors were collected from a person aged 18 to 59 who received the Ad26.COV2.S COVID-19 vaccine or a placebo. Both conserved end residues are part of each CDR3. D genes are given only for firm matches. Some rows have no size entry. The others give once, few or many, or a class for an expanded clone.

v_call,clone_size,d_call,j_call,cdr3_aa,cdr3_nt
TRBV3-1/TRBV3-2,-,TRBD1,TRBJ1-2,CASSRAGTDYGYTF,TGTGCCAGCAGCCGGGCCGGGACAGACTATGGCTACACCTTC
TRBV25-1,-,-,TRBJ1-1,CASRGKSTYREGTEAFF,TGTGCCAGCAGGGGGAAAAGTACTTACAGGGAGGGCACTGAAGCTTTCTTT
TRBV14,-,-,TRBJ1-1,CASSQENIRSAFF,TGTGCCAGCAGCCAAGAAAATATCAGGTCAGCTTTCTTT
TRBV6-1,few,TRBD1,TRBJ1-6,CASSGPGTVNNSPLHF,TGTGCCAGCAGTGGCCCCGGGACAGTCAATAATTCACCCCTCCACTTT
TRBV19,-,-,TRBJ2-2,CASSKRGLGTGELFF,TGTGCCAGTAGTAAAAGAGGTTTGGGCACCGGGGAGCTGTTTTTT
TRBV7-8,-,-,TRBJ2-7,CASSLSQFSYEQYF,TGTGCCAGCAGCTTAAGCCAGTTCTCCTACGAGCAGTACTTC
TRBV7-9,-,-,TRBJ2-7,CATGTVPYEQYF,TGTGCCACTGGGACCGTTCCCTACGAGCAGTACTTC
TRBV24-1,once,TRBD2,TRBJ2-2,CATALADTGELFF,TGTGCCACCGCTCTAGCGGACACCGGGGAGCTGTTTTTT
TRBV7-2,-,-,TRBJ2-4,CASSQILAKNIQYF,TGTGCCAGCAGCCAAATACTAGCCAAAAACATTCAGTACTTC
TRBV5-6,-,-,TRBJ2-1,CASSFEGTVYNEQFF,TGTGCCAGCAGCTTCGAGGGGACTGTCTACAATGAGCAGTTCTTC
TRBV30,-,-,TRBJ1-1,CAWSVKGGLNTEAFF,TGTGCCTGGAGTGTCAAGGGGGGTTTGAACACTGAAGCTTTCTTT
TRBV28,once,TRBD1,TRBJ1-2,CATTPGQGVGGYTF,TGTGCCACCACCCCGGGACAGGGCGTTGGTGGCTACACCTTC
TRBV9,few,TRBD1,TRBJ1-6,CASSPQTGGALSPLHF,TGTGCCAGCAGCCCTCAGACAGGGGGTGCACTGTCACCCCTCCACTTT
TRBV24-1,-,-,TRBJ1-1,CATSEVQAGPEAFF,TGTGCCACCAGTGAAGTGCAGGCTGGCCCTGAAGCTTTCTTT
TRBV7-9,-,-,TRBJ2-3,CASRAADTQYF,TGTGCCAGCAGGGCCGCAGATACGCAGTATTTT
TRBV5-6,-,-,TRBJ2-7,CASSAGQTLYYEQYF,TGTGCCAGCAGCGCGGGACAGACCCTGTATTACGAGCAGTACTTC
TRBV5-1,-,TRBD2,TRBJ2-5,CASSFGLAGDETQYF,TGCGCCAGCAGCTTTGGACTAGCGGGAGACGAGACCCAGTACTTC
TRBV23-1,-,TRBD1,TRBJ1-2,CASSRDRPNYGYTF,TGCGCCAGCAGTCGGGACAGGCCCAACTATGGCTACACCTTC
TRBV11-2,-,-,TRBJ2-1,CASSLDQGIGEQFF,TGTGCCAGCAGCTTAGATCAAGGTATCGGTGAGCAGTTCTTC
TRBV5-1,-,-,TRBJ1-6,CASSGRRDNSPLHF,TGCGCCAGCAGCGGCCGGAGGGATAATTCACCCCTCCACTTT
TRBV28,-,TRBD1,TRBJ1-2,CASSRNRGRDGYTF,TGTGCCAGCAGTCGAAACAGGGGTAGGGATGGCTACACCTTC
TRBV7-2,-,-,TRBJ2-7,CASSLGGASAYEQYF,TGTGCCAGCAGCTTAGGGGGTGCCTCCGCCTACGAGCAGTACTTC
TRBV4-3,once,TRBD2,TRBJ2-1,CASSLGVAGVSYNEQFF,TGCGCCAGCAGCCTCGGGGTAGCGGGAGTATCCTACAATGAGCAGTTCTTC
TRBV28,-,-,TRBJ2-1,CASRIPGVSYNEQFF,TGTGCCAGCAGAATACCGGGCGTCTCTTACAATGAGCAGTTCTTC
TRBV12-5,-,TRBD1,TRBJ2-2,CASGIRTGDNTGELFF,TGTGCTAGTGGTATCCGGACAGGGGATAACACCGGGGAGCTGTTTTTT
TRBV19,-,-,TRBJ1-5,CASSFTEYDQPQHF,TGTGCCAGTAGTTTTACAGAATACGATCAGCCCCAGCATTTT
TRBV3-1/TRBV3-2,-,-,TRBJ1-2,CASSQDARVDGYTF,TGTGCCAGCAGCCAAGATGCCAGGGTCGACGGCTACACCTTC
TRBV7-9,-,-,TRBJ2-7,CASSLYEQYF,TGTGCCAGCAGCCTATACGAGCAGTACTTC
TRBV5-1,few,TRBD2,TRBJ2-5,CASSLSSGVETQYF,TGCGCCAGCAGCTTGAGTAGCGGGGTGGAGACCCAGTACTTC
TRBV27,-,TRBD1,TRBJ1-2,CASSPRAGGVTFNYGYTF,TGTGCCAGCAGTCCTCGGGCAGGGGGCGTAACTTTTAACTATGGCTACACCTTC
TRBV3-1/TRBV3-2,-,-,TRBJ1-6,CASSQDWRFGSPLHF,TGTGCCAGCAGCCAAGATTGGAGGTTCGGTTCACCCCTCCACTTT
TRBV30,-,TRBD2,TRBJ2-1,CAWGRGVGDEQFF,TGTGCCTGGGGGCGGGGGGTTGGCGATGAGCAGTTCTTC
TRBV6-5,-,-,TRBJ2-1,CASRASAYNEQFF,TGTGCCAGCAGGGCCTCCGCCTACAATGAGCAGTTCTTC
TRBV19,-,TRBD2,TRBJ2-3,CASSPRAGGRDTQYF,TGTGCCAGTAGTCCTCGAGCGGGGGGGAGAGATACGCAGTATTTT
TRBV20-1,-,-,TRBJ1-2,CSASSGREFRGYTF,TGCAGTGCTAGTTCAGGCAGGGAATTCAGGGGCTACACCTTC
TRBV5-4,-,TRBD2,TRBJ2-3,CASSLVLAGSRDMQYF,TGTGCCAGCAGCTTGGTCCTAGCGGGGAGTCGGGATATGCAGTATTTT
TRBV6-5,-,TRBD1,TRBJ1-5,CASSSTTGGRQPQHF,TGTGCCAGCAGTTCGACGACAGGGGGCCGTCAGCCCCAGCATTTT
TRBV27,-,TRBD1,TRBJ1-1,CASSTGQRMNTEAFF,TGTGCCAGCAGTACGGGACAGAGAATGAACACTGAAGCTTTCTTT
TRBV5-1,-,TRBD1,TRBJ2-5,CASSWDRKETQYF,TGCGCCAGCAGCTGGGACAGAAAAGAGACCCAGTACTTC
TRBV30,-,-,TRBJ2-7,CAWSVPGQGLEEQYF,TGTGCCTGGAGTGTACCGGGACAGGGACTAGAGGAGCAGTACTTC
TRBV19,once,-,TRBJ2-2,CASSIESRGSGPRFTGELFF,TGTGCCAGTAGTATAGAATCCAGGGGTAGCGGGCCCCGATTCACCGGGGAGCTGTTTTTT
TRBV4-3,-,-,TRBJ1-2,CASSQEGTGSYYGYTF,TGCGCCAGCAGCCAAGAGGGCACGGGCAGCTACTATGGCTACACCTTC
TRBV28,-,TRBD2,TRBJ2-7,CASTTLGGTYEQYF,TGTGCCAGCACAACGTTGGGGGGGACCTACGAGCAGTACTTC
TRBV10-3,-,TRBD1,TRBJ2-7,CAIRVAGGYEQYF,TGTGCCATCAGGGTGGCAGGGGGCTACGAGCAGTACTTC
TRBV6-5,many,-,TRBJ2-1,CASSYRDGNEQFF,TGTGCCAGCAGTTACCGAGACGGCAATGAGCAGTTCTTC
TRBV7-9,-,-,TRBJ2-7,CASSSQTYEQYF,TGTGCCAGCAGCTCCCAAACCTACGAGCAGTACTTC
TRBV5-5,-,-,TRBJ1-5,CASSFFGGRDQPQHF,TGTGCCAGCAGCTTCTTTGGGGGGAGAGATCAGCCCCAGCATTTT